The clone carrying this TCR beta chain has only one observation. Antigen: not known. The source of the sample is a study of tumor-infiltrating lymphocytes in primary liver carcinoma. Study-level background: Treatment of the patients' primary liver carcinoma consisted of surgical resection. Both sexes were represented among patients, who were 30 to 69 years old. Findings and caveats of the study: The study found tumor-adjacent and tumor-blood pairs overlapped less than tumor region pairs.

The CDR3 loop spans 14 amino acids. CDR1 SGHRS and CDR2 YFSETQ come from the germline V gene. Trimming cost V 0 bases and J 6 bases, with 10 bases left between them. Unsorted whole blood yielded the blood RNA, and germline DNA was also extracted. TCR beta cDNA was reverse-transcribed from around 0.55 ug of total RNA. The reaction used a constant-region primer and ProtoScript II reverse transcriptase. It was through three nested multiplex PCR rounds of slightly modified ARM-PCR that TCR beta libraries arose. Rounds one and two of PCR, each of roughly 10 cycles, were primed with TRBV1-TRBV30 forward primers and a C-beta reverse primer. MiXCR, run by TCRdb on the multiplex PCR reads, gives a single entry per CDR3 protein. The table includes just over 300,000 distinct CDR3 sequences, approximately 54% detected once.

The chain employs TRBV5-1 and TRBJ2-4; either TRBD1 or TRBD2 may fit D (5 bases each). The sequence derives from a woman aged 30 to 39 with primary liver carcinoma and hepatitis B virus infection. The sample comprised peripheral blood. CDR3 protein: CASSLGGDLNIQYF. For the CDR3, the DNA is TGCGCCAGCAGCTTGGGAGGGGATCTAAACATTCAGTACTTC.